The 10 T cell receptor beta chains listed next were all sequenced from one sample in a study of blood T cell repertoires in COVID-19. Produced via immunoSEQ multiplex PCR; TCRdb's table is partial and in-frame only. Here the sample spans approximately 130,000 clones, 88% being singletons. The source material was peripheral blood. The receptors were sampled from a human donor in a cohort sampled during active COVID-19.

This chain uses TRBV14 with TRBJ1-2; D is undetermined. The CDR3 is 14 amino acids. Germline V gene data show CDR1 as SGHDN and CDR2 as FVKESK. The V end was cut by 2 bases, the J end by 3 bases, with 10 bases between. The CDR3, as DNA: TGTGCCAGCAGCCAAATATTCCCTTACTATGGCTACACCTTC. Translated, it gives CASSQIFPYYGYTF.

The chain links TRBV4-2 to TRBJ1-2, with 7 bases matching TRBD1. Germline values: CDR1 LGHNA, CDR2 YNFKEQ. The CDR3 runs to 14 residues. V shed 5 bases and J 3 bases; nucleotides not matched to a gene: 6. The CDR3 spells CASSTDRAYYGYTF. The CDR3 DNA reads TGTGCCAGCAGCACCGACAGGGCCTACTATGGCTACACCTTC.

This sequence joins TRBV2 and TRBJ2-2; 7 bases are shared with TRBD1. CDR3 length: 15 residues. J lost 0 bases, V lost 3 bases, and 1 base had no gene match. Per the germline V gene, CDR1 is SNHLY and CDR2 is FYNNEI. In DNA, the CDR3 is TGTGCCAGCAGTGATCAGGGGGCGAACACCGGGGAGCTGTTTTTT. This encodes CASSDQGANTGELFF.

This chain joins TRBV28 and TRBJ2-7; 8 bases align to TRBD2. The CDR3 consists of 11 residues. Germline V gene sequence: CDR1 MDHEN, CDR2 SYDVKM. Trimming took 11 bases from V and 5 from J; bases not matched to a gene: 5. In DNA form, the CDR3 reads TGTGCCGGGGGGACTAGGAACGAGCAGTACTTC. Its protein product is CAGGTRNEQYF.

As DNA, the CDR3 is TGTGCCAGCAGCTTAGACGGGAATGAAAAACTGTTTTTT. As protein: CASSLDGNEKLFF. The chain has TRBV7-9 and TRBJ1-4; D is uncertain. There are 13 residues in the CDR3. V gave up 1 base and J gave up 5 bases, with 5 bases separating them. CDR1 is SEHNR and CDR2 is FQNEAQ in the germline V gene (reference sequence).

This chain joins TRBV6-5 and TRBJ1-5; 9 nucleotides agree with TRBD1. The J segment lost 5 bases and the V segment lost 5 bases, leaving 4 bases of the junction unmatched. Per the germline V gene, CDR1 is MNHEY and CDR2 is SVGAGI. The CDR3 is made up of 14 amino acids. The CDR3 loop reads CASSPDRGYQPQHF. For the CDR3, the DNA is TGTGCCAGCAGTCCGGACAGGGGCTATCAGCCCCAGCATTTT.

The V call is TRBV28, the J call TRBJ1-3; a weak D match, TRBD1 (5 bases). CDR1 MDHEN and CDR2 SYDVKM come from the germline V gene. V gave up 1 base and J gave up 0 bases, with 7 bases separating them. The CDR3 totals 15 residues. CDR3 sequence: CASSLSGLSGNTIYF. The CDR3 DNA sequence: TGTGCCAGCAGTTTATCAGGGCTCTCTGGAAACACCATATATTTT.

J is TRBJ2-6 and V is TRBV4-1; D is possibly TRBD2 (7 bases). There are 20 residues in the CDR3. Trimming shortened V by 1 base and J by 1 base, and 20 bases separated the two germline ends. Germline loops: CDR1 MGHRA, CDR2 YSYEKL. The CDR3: CASSQVEAGHTVSGANVLTF. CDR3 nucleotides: TGCGCCAGCAGCCAAGTAGAAGCGGGACACACTGTTTCTGGGGCCAACGTCCTGACTTTC.

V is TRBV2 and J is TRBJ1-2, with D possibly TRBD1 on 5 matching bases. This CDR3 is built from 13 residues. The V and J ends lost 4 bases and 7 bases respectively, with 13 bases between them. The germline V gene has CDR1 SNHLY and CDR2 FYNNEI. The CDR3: CASSVINRGGYTF. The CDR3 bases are TGTGCCAGCAGTGTCATTAATAGGGGTGGCTACACCTTC.

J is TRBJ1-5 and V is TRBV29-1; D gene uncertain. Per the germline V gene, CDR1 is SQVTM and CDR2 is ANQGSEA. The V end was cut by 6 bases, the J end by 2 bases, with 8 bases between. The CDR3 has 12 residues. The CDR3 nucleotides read TGCAGCGTCGGAGCGGGCAATCAGCCCCAGCATTTT. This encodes CSVGAGNQPQHF.